This T cell receptor (beta chain) stems from a study of blood T cell repertoires in COVID-19. Across the study: Material from acute and convalescent COVID-19 was sourced from the United States, Italy and Spain. Sources were T cells, B-cell-depleted T cells, or PBMCs; the material itself was cDNA or gDNA.

A single count supports this clone. CDR3 length: 15 residues. CDR1 SGHRS and CDR2 YFSETQ come from the germline V gene. The junction had 8 bases not matched to a gene; V was cut back by 1 base and J by 6 bases. Original data processing: Cell counts per sample came from amplifying reference gene primers. Repertoires were generated with immunoSEQ multiplex PCR, while TCRdb's copy carries only in-frame clones and drops some. That table furnishes V, J and clone size, whereas the DNA furnished D and trimming. Here the sample spans 79,000 or so clones, 75% to 90% being singletons. The sample consisted of peripheral blood. This receptor was obtained from a human donor in a cohort sampled during active COVID-19. The chain employs TRBV5-1 and TRBJ1-1, with TRBD1 identical over 8 bases. DNA of the CDR3: TGCGCCAGCAGCTTGAGGGTACAGGGGGAAGCTGAAGCTTTCTTT. It translates to CASSLRVQGEAEAFF. Drawing the rest from reference TRBV5-1 and TRBJ1-1, the complete variable domain is KAGVTQTPRYLIKTRGQQVTLSCSPISGHRSVSWYQQTPGQGLQFLFEYFSETQRNKGNFPGRFSGRQFSNSRSEMNVSTLELGDSALYLCASSLRVQGEAEAFFGQGTRLTVV.